The source of this TCR beta chain is a study of radiotherapy plus CTLA-4 blockade in lung cancer (dated by TCRdb to the late 2010s). Study-wide context: Objective responses were observed in more than 15% of enrolled patients, and disease control was achieved in approximately 30%. The study at large found these results: The strongest predictors of response, as reported, were early dynamic changes in blood T cell clones along with a rise in serum interferon-beta after radiation. TCR clones derived from tumors expanded in peripheral blood after treatment with radiotherapy and ipilimumab.

Comments on this clone: Its antigen remains undetermined. Per-nucleotide qualities are absent, and no much larger clonotype sits a single base away.

The library was produced with the immunoSEQ multiplex PCR assay. TCRdb's version of the immuneACCESS table is confined to in-frame rearrangements and falls short of the full clone set. An unresolved V gene accounts for under half of the shortfall where checked; the remainder is of unknown origin. The sample data list approximately 98,000 clones, and approximately 78% of these were observed just once. The ten largest make up around 3.7% of the sample. The study tested focal radiation therapy combined with CTLA-4 blockade (ipilimumab) in patients with chemo-refractory metastatic non-small-cell lung cancer. The CDR3 starts with the cysteine, ends with the phenylalanine, and has 17 residues. Only the CDR3 part of the read is kept: 51 bases, read in frame from the first base. V sheds 6 bases and J sheds 1 base, leaving 18 bases between their ends. As encoded in the germline V gene, CDR1 is MDHEN while CDR2 is SYDVKM.

This clonotype originated in a human donor with non-small cell lung cancer who had a partial response to radiotherapy plus ipilimumab. The rearranged chain carries TRBV28 and TRBJ1-4; perhaps TRBD1 is the D gene, with 6 bases matching. The sequences come from peripheral blood, collected from a patient treated with radiotherapy plus ipilimumab. Read as DNA, the sequence is TGTGCCAGCAGAACCCTGCCTGGCAGGGGAACTAATGAAAAACTGTTTTTT. It codes for CASRTLPGRGTNEKLFF. With the rest looked up from the reference TRBV28 and TRBJ1-4 genes rather than sequenced, the full variable domain is DVKVTQSSRYLVKRTGEKVFLECVQDMDHENMFWYRQDPGLGLRLIYFSYDVKMKEKGDIPEGYSVSREKKERFSLILESASTNQTSMYLCASRTLPGRGTNEKLFFGSGTQLSVL.